The T cell receptor beta chain described here comes from a study of T cells in Graves' hyperthyroidism and ophthalmopathy. Amplified regions were TCR beta CDR3 sequences from RNA transcripts. First-round RT-PCR targeting the TCR CDR3 was performed with the HTBI primer set. TCRdb analysed the multiplex PCR reads with MiXCR anew, one entry per CDR3 protein. This table holds 800,000 or so distinct CDR3 sequences, around 38% found once. This clonotype was found a few times. CDR3 length equals 15 residues. The germline CDR1 and CDR2 sequences are SGHNT and YENEEA. The V end was cut by 6 bases, the J end by 3 bases, with 14 bases between.

The sample consisted of blood. The rearrangement links TRBV11-3 to TRBJ2-2; no reliable D call. The TCR originated in a man aged 18-30 years with Graves' hyperthyroidism. CDR3 in DNA: TGTGCCAGCAGTTCACCGACCAGAGACACCGGGGAGCTGTTTTTT. It specifies CASSSPTRDTGELFF.